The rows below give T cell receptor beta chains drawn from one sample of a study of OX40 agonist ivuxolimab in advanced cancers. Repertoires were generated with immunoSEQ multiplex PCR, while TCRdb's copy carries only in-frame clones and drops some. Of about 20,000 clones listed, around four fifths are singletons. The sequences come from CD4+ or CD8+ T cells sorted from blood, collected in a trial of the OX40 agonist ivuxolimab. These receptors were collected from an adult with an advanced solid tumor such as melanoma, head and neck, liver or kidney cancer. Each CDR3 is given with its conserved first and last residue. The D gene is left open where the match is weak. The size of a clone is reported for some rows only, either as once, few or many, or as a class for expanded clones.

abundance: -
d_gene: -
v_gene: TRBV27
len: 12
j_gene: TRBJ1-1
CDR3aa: CASSPRGTEAFF
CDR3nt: TGTGCCAGCAGTCCAAGGGGCACTGAAGCTTTCTTT

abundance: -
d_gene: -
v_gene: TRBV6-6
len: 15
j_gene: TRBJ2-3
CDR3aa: CASSPIFSLTDTQYF
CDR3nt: TGTGCCAGCAGTCCCATTTTTAGCCTCACAGATACGCAGTATTTT

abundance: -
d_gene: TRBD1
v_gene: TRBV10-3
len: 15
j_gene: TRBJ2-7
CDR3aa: CAISEGTGWMYEQYF
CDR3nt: TGTGCCATCAGTGAAGGGACAGGGTGGATGTACGAGCAGTACTTC

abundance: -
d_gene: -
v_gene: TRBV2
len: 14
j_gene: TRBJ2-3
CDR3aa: CASMKGGSTDTQYF
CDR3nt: TGTGCCAGCATGAAGGGTGGGAGCACAGATACGCAGTATTTT

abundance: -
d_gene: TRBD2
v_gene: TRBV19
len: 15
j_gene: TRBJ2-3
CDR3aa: CASSMTSGSTDTQYF
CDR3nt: TGTGCCAGTAGTATGACTAGCGGGAGCACAGATACGCAGTATTTT

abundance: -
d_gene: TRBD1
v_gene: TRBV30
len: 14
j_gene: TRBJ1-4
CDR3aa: CAWRPGQANEKLFF
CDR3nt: TGTGCCTGGAGGCCGGGACAGGCTAATGAAAAACTGTTTTTT

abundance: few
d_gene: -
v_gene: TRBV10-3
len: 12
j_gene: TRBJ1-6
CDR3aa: CATRGGNSPLHF
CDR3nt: TGTGCCACCAGGGGCGGAAATTCACCCCTCCACTTT

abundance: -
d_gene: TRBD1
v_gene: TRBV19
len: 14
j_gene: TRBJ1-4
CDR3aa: CASSMGQGVQKLFF
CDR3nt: TGTGCCAGTAGTATGGGACAGGGGGTCCAAAAACTGTTTTTT

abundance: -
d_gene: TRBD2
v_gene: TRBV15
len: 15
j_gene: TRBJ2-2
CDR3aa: CATSRTSGVTGELFF
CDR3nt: TGTGCCACCAGCAGGACTAGCGGGGTAACCGGGGAGCTGTTTTTT

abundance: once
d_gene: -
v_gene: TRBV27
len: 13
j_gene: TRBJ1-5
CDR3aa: CASSSYSNQPQHF
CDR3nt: TGTGCCAGCAGTTCCTATAGCAATCAGCCCCAGCATTTT

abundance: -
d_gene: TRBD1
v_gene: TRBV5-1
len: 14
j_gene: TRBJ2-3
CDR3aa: CASSSNRGADTQYF
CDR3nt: TGCGCCAGCAGCTCAAACAGGGGGGCGGATACGCAGTATTTT

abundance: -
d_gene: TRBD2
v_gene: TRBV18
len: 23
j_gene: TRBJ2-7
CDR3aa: CASSQGLAGGPSRGREVGYEQYF
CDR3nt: TGTGCCAGCTCACAAGGACTAGCGGGAGGCCCCAGCCGGGGGAGAGAGGTGGGCTACGAGCAGTACTTC

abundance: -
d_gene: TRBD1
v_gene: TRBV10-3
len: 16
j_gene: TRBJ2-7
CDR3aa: CAISSSQMGQGSEQYF
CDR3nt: TGTGCCATCAGTTCCTCTCAAATGGGACAGGGGAGCGAGCAGTACTTC

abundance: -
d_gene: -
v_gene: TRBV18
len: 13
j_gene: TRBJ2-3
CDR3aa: CASSRTYTDTQYF
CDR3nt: TGTGCCAGCTCACGAACCTACACAGATACGCAGTATTTT

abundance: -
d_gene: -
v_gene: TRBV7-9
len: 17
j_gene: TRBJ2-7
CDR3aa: CASRTGTAKGSLGEQYF
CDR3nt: TGTGCCAGCAGAACCGGGACCGCTAAGGGTTCACTCGGCGAGCAGTACTTC

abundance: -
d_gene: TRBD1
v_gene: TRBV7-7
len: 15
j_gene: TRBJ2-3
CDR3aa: CASSPGQGATDTQYF
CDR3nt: TGTGCCAGCAGTCCGGGACAGGGGGCCACAGATACGCAGTATTTT

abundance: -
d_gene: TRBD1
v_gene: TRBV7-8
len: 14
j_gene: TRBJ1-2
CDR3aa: CASSPKEQGYGYTF
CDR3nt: TGTGCCAGCAGCCCAAAGGAACAGGGGTATGGCTACACCTTC

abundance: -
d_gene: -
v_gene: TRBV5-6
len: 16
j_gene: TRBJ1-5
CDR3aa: CASSLVGRGSDQPQHF
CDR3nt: TGTGCCAGCAGCTTGGTTGGCAGGGGTTCGGATCAGCCCCAGCATTTT

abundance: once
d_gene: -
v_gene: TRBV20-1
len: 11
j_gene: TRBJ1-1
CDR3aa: CSATRNTEAFF
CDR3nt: TGCAGTGCTACGAGAAACACTGAAGCTTTCTTT

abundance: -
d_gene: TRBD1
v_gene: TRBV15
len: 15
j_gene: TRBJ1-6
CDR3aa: CATSRDRVYNSPLHF
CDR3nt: TGTGCCACCAGCCGAGACAGGGTCTATAATTCACCCCTCCACTTT

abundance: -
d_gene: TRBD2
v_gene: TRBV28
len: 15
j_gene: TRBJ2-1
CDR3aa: CASSYETSGNNEQFF
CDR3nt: TGTGCCAGCAGCTATGAGACTAGCGGGAATAATGAGCAGTTCTTC

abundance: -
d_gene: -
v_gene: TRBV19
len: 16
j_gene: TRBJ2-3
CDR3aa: CASSIGGAEGLDTQYF
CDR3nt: TGTGCCAGTAGTATAGGGGGAGCTGAGGGCTTGGATACGCAGTATTTT

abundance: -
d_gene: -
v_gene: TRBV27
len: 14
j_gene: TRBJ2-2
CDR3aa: CASSPGRYTGELFF
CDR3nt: TGTGCCAGCAGCCCGGGACGGTATACCGGGGAGCTGTTTTTT

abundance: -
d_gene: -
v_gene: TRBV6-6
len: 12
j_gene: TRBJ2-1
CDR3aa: CASSYSILEQFF
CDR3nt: TGTGCCAGCAGTTACTCGATTCTAGAGCAGTTCTTC

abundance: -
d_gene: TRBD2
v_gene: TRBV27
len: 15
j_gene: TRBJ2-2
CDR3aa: CASSLLAGAPGELFF
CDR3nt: TGTGCCAGCAGCCTACTAGCGGGAGCGCCCGGGGAGCTGTTTTTT

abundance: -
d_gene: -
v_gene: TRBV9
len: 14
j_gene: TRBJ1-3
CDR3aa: CASSRGKTGNTIYF
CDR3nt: TGTGCCAGCAGCAGGGGGAAGACTGGAAACACCATATATTTT

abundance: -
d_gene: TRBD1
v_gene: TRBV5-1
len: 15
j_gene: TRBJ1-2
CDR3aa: CASSLPPGQGRGYTF
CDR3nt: TGCGCCAGCAGCTTACCCCCGGGACAGGGACGAGGCTACACCTTC

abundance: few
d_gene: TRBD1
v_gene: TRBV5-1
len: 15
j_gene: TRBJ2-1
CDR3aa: CASSLGTGSYNEQFF
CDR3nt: TGCGCCAGCAGCCTCGGGACAGGTTCTTACAATGAGCAGTTCTTC

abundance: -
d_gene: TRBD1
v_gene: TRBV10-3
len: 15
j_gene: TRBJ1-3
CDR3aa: CAISRDRSSGNTIYF
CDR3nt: TGTGCCATCAGTCGGGACAGGTCCTCTGGAAACACCATATATTTT